This T cell receptor (beta chain) was profiled in a study of CD8 T cells in ankylosing spondylitis. For this clonotype: Its antigen remains unknown.

The CDR3 contains 13 residues. Per the germline V gene, CDR1 is MNHNS and CDR2 is SASEGT. J was trimmed by 3 bases and V by 7 bases; bases with no gene match: 5. TCR beta libraries were made by quantitative 5'-RACE with molecular barcodes. One entry per CDR3 protein results from TCRdb running MiXCR on the 5' RACE reads. The table lists fewer than 450,000 distinct CDR3 sequences, 17% of them singletons. The study, taken as a whole, reports: Blood from ankylosing spondylitis patients appeared to carry a characteristic eight-variant TCR beta motif. Researchers reportedly found disease-linked clones significantly enriched in matched ankylosing spondylitis synovial fluid. Clones that were linked to disease were CD8+ and were relatively rare in peripheral blood.

The specimen was blood, either unsorted or a sorted T cell fraction (not recorded which). The rearrangement joins TRBV6-1 to TRBJ1-2, with 7 bases identical to TRBD1. The TCR comes from a male donor with ankylosing spondylitis. In DNA, the CDR3 is TGTGCCAGCACCCCCAGGGGGGACTATGGCTACACCTTC. Protein: CASTPRGDYGYTF.